The sequence of this TCR beta chain was determined in a study of Graves' ophthalmopathy and Graves' hyperthyroidism. Broader study findings: Blood also carried most expanded thyroid clonotypes exceeding 0.001 frequency.

Many counts were recorded for this clonotype. Its antigen is currently unknown. As the template, RNA transcripts were used to amplify TCR beta CDR3 regions. Second-round multiplex PCR followed a first-round RT-PCR using HTBI primers. TCRdb fed the multiplex PCR reads into MiXCR, producing one record per CDR3 protein. Here the sample spans about 200,000 distinct CDR3 sequences, 25% to 30% being singletons. Germline V CDR1 and CDR2: SGHVS, FQNEAQ. Trimming at V came to 0 bases and at J to 4 bases, leaving 3 bases not matched to a gene. This CDR3 contains 15 residues. This receptor was taken from a middle-aged man with Graves' ophthalmopathy. The sample was peripheral blood. The chain combines TRBV7-8 with TRBJ2-1; 7 positions match TRBD1. CDR3 region: CASSLAPGQYNEQFF. Here the CDR3 DNA reads TGTGCCAGCAGCTTAGCGCCGGGACAGTACAATGAGCAGTTCTTC.